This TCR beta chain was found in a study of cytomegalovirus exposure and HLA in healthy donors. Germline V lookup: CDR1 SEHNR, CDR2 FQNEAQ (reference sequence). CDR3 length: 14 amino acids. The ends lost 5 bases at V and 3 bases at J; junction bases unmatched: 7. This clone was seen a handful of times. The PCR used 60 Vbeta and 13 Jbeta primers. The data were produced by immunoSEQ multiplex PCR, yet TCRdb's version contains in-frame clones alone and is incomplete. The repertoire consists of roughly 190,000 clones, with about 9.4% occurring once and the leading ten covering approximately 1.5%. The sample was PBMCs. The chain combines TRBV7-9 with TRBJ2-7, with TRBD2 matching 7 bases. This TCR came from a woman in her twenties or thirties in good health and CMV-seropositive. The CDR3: CASSPTSPSYEQYF. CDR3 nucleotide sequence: TGTGCCAGCAGCCCGACTAGCCCCAGCTACGAGCAGTACTTC.